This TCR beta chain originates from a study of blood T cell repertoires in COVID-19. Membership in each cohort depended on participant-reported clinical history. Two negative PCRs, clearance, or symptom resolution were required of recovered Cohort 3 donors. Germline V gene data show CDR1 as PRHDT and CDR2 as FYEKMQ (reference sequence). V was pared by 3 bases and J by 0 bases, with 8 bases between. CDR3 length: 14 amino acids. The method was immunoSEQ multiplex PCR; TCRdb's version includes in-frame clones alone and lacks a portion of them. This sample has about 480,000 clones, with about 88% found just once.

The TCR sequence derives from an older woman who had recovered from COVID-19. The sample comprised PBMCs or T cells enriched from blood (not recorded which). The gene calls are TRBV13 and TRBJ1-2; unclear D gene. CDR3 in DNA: TGTGCCAGCAGCTTTGAGAGAGCTAACTATGGCTACACCTTC. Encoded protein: CASSFERANYGYTF.